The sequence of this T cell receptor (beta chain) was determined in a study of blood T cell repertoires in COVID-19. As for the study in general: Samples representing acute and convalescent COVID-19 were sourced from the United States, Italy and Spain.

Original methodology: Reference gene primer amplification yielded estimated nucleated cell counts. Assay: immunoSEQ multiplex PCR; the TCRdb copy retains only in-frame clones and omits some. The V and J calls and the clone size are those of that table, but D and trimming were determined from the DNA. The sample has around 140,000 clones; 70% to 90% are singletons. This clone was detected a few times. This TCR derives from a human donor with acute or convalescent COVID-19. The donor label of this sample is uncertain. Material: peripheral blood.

The CDR3 nucleotides read TGTGCCAGCAACCCCGGGACAGACTATGGCTACACCTTC. Its protein product is CASNPGTDYGYTF. The V gene is TRBV12-3 or TRBV12-4, the J gene TRBJ1-2, with 7 bases matching TRBD1. The trim removed 7 bases at V and 3 bases at J, leaving 5 bases unmatched. This CDR3 is built from 13 residues.